Presented here are 15 T cell receptor beta chains from one specimen sequenced in a study of T cell repertoires in aging, cancer and after chemotherapy. Multiplex touch-down PCR with TRB-A/B primers amplified rearranged V-D-J TRB sequences. Using its own MiXCR run on the multiplex PCR reads, TCRdb lists one record per CDR3 protein. The table records 10,000 to 11,000 distinct CDR3 sequences, around 44% of them present only once. TCR beta rearrangements were amplified from peripheral blood genomic DNA. The specimen sequenced was blood. These receptors were collected from a human donor in good health.

This clonotype was picked up a small number of times. V is TRBV15 and J is TRBJ1-1; a weak D match, TRBD1 (5 bases). The CDR3 has 15 residues. Trimming pared 0 bases from V and 0 bases from J, leaving 8 bases between. The V gene's germline CDR1 is LNHNV and CDR2 YYDKDF (reference sequence). The CDR3 protein is CATSRDVGVNTEAFF. The CDR3 region has the DNA TGTGCCACCAGCAGAGATGTAGGGGTGAACACTGAAGCTTTCTTT.

By share of the sample, this clonotype is medium-sized. The rearrangement joins TRBV29-1 to TRBJ1-5; D remains ambiguous. Germline loops: CDR1 SQVTM, CDR2 ANQGSEA. Trimming removed 4 bases at V and 3 bases at J, with 10 bases between. There are 13 residues in the CDR3. CDR3 sequence (DNA): TGCAGCGTTGCTACAGCAGACAATCAGCCCCAGCATTTT. Its protein product is CSVATADNQPQHF.

This chain joins TRBV6-1 and TRBJ1-1; 8 nucleotides line up with TRBD1. The CDR3 consists of 12 residues. V lost 7 bases, J lost 4 bases, and 2 bases stayed unmatched. From germline, CDR1 is MNHNS and CDR2 SASEGT. Written as DNA, the CDR3 is TGTGCCAGCAAGACAGGGGTCACTGAAGCTTTCTTT. Translated, it gives CASKTGVTEAFF.

This sequence joins TRBV18 and TRBJ1-5; D is uncertain. This CDR3 has 15 amino acids. The germline V gene encodes CDR1 KGHSH and CDR2 LQKENI. Trimming cost V 6 bases and J 2 bases, with 14 bases left between them. CDR3 nucleotides: TGTGCCAGCTCCTCCAGTCTTGGGGGCAATCAGCCCCAGCATTTT. This gives the protein CASSSSLGGNQPQHF. Looking up the rest from reference TRBV18 and TRBJ1-5 gives the full variable domain: NAGVMQNPRHLVRRRGQEARLRCSPMKGHSHVYWYRQLPEEGLKFMVYLQKENIIDESGMPKERFSAEFPKEGPSILRIQQVVRGDSAAYFCASSSSLGGNQPQHFGDGTRLSIL.

This clonotype occurred a few times. The V and J genes are TRBV20-1 and TRBJ1-1; D is unresolved. Trimming took off 3 bases at V and 4 bases at J, with 9 bases between the two ends. CDR3 length equals 12 residues. Germline values: CDR1 DFQATT, CDR2 SNEGSKA (reference sequence). Here the CDR3 reads CSASQVITEAFF. CDR3 bases: TGCAGTGCTAGTCAGGTAATCACTGAAGCTTTCTTT.

This chain joins TRBV12-3 or TRBV12-4 and TRBJ2-7; TRBD1 aligns across 8 bases. After removal of 3 bases from V and 6 bases from J, the junction contained 1 base not matched to a gene. The CDR3 contains 12 residues. The CDR3 is CASSLTGVEQYF. The CDR3 bases are TGTGCCAGCAGTTTGACAGGGGTCGAGCAGTACTTC.

In its sample, this clonotype was seen a few times. This chain joins TRBV20-1 and TRBJ2-7; D ambiguous. Germline lookup yields CDR1 DFQATT and CDR2 SNEGSKA (reference sequence). This CDR3 is built from 13 residues. V lost 0 bases and J 3 bases, leaving 9 bases between the germline ends. In DNA, the CDR3 is TGCAGTGCTAGAGATCATTCGAACTACGAGCAGTACGTC. Residues: CSARDHSNYEQYV.

The gene calls are TRBV7-2 and TRBJ1-6; TRBD1 might be the D (5 bases). This CDR3 is built from 18 residues. V dropped 5 bases and J dropped 0 bases, with 17 bases sitting between them. CDR1 and CDR2 from the germline V gene are SGHTA and FQGNSA. In DNA form, the CDR3 reads TGTGCCAGCAGCCCCAGGTCGACAGCTTCCTCCTATAATTCACCCCTCCACTTT. This sequence encodes CASSPRSTASSYNSPLHF.

The genes are TRBV28 and TRBJ1-1; possible D gene TRBD1, 6 bases. CDR1 is MDHEN, CDR2 SYDVKM, per germline. Between the trimmed V and J ends, which lost 0 bases and 1 base, there was a span of 9 bases. The CDR3 sequence is 15 residues long. CDR3 sequence reads: CASSLWTGTNTEAFF. The CDR3 nucleotides are TGTGCCAGCAGTTTATGGACAGGTACGAACACTGAAGCTTTCTTT.

V gene TRBV7-3 combines with J gene TRBJ2-2; possible D gene TRBD1, 6 bases. The CDR3 runs 13 residues. Germline assignment: CDR1 SGHTA and CDR2 FQGTGA. Trimming took 5 bases from V and 5 from J, leaving 9 bases between them. The CDR3 bases are TGTGCCAGCAGCCACAGGGCTACCGGGGAGCTGTTTTTT. Protein product: CASSHRATGELFF. Together with reference TRBV7-3 and TRBJ2-2, the CDR3 gives the full variable domain: GAGVSQTPSNKVTEKGKYVELRCDPISGHTALYWYRQSLGQGPEFLIYFQGTGAADDSGLPNDRFFAVRPEGSVSTLKIQRTERGDSAVYLCASSHRATGELFFGEGSRLTVL.

This clonotype has more than one count but fewer than ten. The chain employs TRBV12-3 or TRBV12-4 and TRBJ1-6; the D gene is possibly TRBD1 (5 bases). The CDR3 contains 15 residues. V was shortened by 6 bases and J by 6 bases, with 15 bases between the two germline ends. CDR3: CASSLGWGSNSPLHF. For the CDR3, the DNA is TGTGCCAGCAGCCTTGGTTGGGGCTCTAATTCACCCCTCCACTTT.

The chain links TRBV20-1 to TRBJ2-7, with TRBD1 matching 8 bases. The CDR3 length is 14 residues. Losses at the gene ends were 6 bases for V and 2 bases for J; bases not matched to a gene: 9. The V gene's germline CDR1 is DFQATT and CDR2 SNEGSKA (reference sequence). CDR3 in DNA: TGCAGTGCAACGGACAGGGCCCATCCCTACGAGCAGTACTTC. This gives the protein CSATDRAHPYEQYF.

The table lists this clonotype with a few counts. The rearrangement uses TRBV6-5 and TRBJ2-7; 10 bases are a match to TRBD1. Germline assignment: CDR1 MNHEY and CDR2 SVGAGI. The CDR3 runs 15 residues. V gave up 3 bases and J gave up 4 bases; unmatched junction bases: 6. The CDR3 reads CASSYRDRGSYEQYF. CDR3 nucleotides: TGTGCCAGCAGTTATCGGGACAGGGGCTCTTACGAGCAGTACTTC.

This clonotype ranks as medium-sized. The gene calls are TRBV12-3 or TRBV12-4 and TRBJ2-7; D could derive from TRBD1 or TRBD2 (5 bases each). V was pared by 7 bases and J by 3 bases, with 10 bases between. The CDR3 loop spans 12 amino acids. This CDR3 is CASNSGSYEQYF. The CDR3 coding sequence is TGTGCCAGCAATTCAGGGAGCTACGAGCAGTACTTC.

The chain links TRBV7-3 to TRBJ1-4; the D gene is possibly TRBD1 (6 bases). V lost 3 bases, J lost 5 bases, and 16 bases lay in between. Germline V gives CDR1 SGHTA, CDR2 FQGTGA. CDR3 size: 16 residues. This CDR3 is CASSLKSGTKNEKLFF. The CDR3 DNA reads as TGTGCCAGCAGCTTGAAGAGCGGGACAAAGAATGAAAAACTGTTTTTT.